The entry that follows covers one T cell receptor (beta chain) sequence. This entry belongs to a study of PD-L1 blockade in urothelial cancer. Overall study: Reported median T cell count for blood samples was roughly 140,000.

Measured with immunoSEQ multiplex PCR; TCRdb has only the in-frame clones, and not every one. This sample has about 90,000 clones; approximately 91% occur once, and the top ten carry approximately 10%. The CDR3 totals 16 residues. The V segment lost 2 bases and the J segment 0 bases; nucleotides outside the gene matches: 4. Per germline, CDR1 SGHVS and CDR2 FQNEAQ. V is TRBV7-8 and J is TRBJ2-1, with TRBD1 matching over 7 bases. The sequence was obtained from a man aged 60-69 years with urothelial cancer. Sequencing used PBMCs, obtained around atezolizumab (anti-PD-L1) treatment. This CDR3 is CASSLKGAASYNEQFF. The CDR3 bases are TGTGCCAGCAGCTTAAAGGGGGCCGCCTCCTACAATGAGCAGTTCTTC.